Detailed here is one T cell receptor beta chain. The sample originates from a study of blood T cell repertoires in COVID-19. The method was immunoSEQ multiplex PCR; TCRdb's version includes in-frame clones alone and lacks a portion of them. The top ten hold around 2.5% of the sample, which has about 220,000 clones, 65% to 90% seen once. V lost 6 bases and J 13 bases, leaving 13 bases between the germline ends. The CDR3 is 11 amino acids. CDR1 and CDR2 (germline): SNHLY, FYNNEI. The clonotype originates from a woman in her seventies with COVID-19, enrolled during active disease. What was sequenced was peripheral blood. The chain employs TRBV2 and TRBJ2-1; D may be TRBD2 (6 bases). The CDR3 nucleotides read TGTGCCAGCAGCCCCGGGACTCCCCAGTTCTTC. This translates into CASSPGTPQFF. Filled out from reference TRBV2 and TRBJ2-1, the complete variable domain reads EPEVTQTPSHQVTQMGQEVILRCVPISNHLYFYWYRQILGQKVEFLVSFYNNEISEKSEIFDDQFSVERPDGSNFTLKIRSTKLEDSAMYFCASSPGTPQFFGPGTRLTVL.